Shown below are 24 T cell receptor beta chains from a single sample sequenced in a study of post-analysis software for immune sequencing data. These receptors' targets are unknown. Researchers reported that TCR beta cDNA libraries carried unique molecular identifiers. TCRdb itself ran the PCR reads through MiXCR, one entry per CDR3 protein. The table lists hundreds of thousands of distinct CDR3 sequences, 25% to 30% of them singletons. Broader study findings: Higher frequency in patients than in controls was seen for about 5 TRBV segments, with TRBV5-6, TRBV5-1 and TRBV20-1 among them.

Sequencing input: blood. Every receptor here comes from a girl under 18 with multiple sclerosis.

This clonotype was detected only once. A much more abundant neighbour one base away suggests this may be a read error. The rearrangement joins TRBV10-3 to TRBJ1-2; D is ambiguous. This CDR3 has 14 amino acids. The germline V and J ends were trimmed by 6 bases and 3 bases, with 14 bases remaining between them. Germline V gives CDR1 ENHRY, CDR2 SYGVKD. The CDR3 DNA sequence: TGTGCCATCAGGGAGGCGGGCGGTTACTATGGCTACACCTTC. Amino acid sequence: CAIREAGGYYGYTF.

The V gene is TRBV28, the J gene TRBJ1-4; TRBD1 matches at 7 bases. Trimming removed 4 bases from V and 7 bases from J; junction bases left unmatched: 12. The CDR3 sequence is 16 residues long. In germline, CDR1 is MDHEN, CDR2 SYDVKM. CDR3 sequence: CASSSTPGQDSEKLFF. The CDR3 bases are TGTGCCAGCAGTTCGACCCCAGGACAGGACAGTGAAAAACTGTTTTTT. Complete variable domain (other parts from reference TRBV28 and TRBJ1-4): DVKVTQSSRYLVKRTGEKVFLECVQDMDHENMFWYRQDPGLGLRLIYFSYDVKMKEKGDIPEGYSVSREKKERFSLILESASTNQTSMYLCASSSTPGQDSEKLFFGSGTQLSVL.

This clonotype was seen only a few times. V and J are TRBV6-2 or TRBV6-3 and TRBJ1-2; 12 bases line up with TRBD1. Trimming at V came to 10 bases and at J to 2 bases, leaving 20 bases not matched to a gene. Germline V gives CDR1 MNHEY, CDR2 SVGEGT. The CDR3 totals 19 residues. The CDR3 here is CATNPNISPGQGANYGYTF. The CDR3 coding sequence is TGTGCCACCAACCCCAACATCTCTCCGGGACAGGGGGCCAACTATGGCTACACCTTC.

There are a few counts of this clonotype. The chain joins TRBV28 to TRBJ1-2, with D possibly being TRBD1 (5 bases). There are 13 residues in the CDR3. Trimming took off 3 bases at V and 8 bases at J, with 13 bases between the two ends. The germline V gene has CDR1 MDHEN and CDR2 SYDVKM. The CDR3 DNA reads TGTGCCAGCAGTTTGGGGGATGAACAGGGCTACACCTTC. This sequence encodes CASSLGDEQGYTF.

Notes on this clonotype: An end of the junction does not agree with germline; a read error may underlie this. The chain has TRBV27 and TRBJ1-4; 7 bases fit TRBD1. The length of the CDR3 is 16 residues. Germline V gives CDR1 MNHEY, CDR2 SMNVEV (reference sequence). The CDR3 here is CAGSRDSGATNEKLFF. The CDR3 nucleotides are TGTGCCGGCAGTAGGGACAGCGGGGCAACTAATGAAAAACTGTTTTTT. The full variable domain, in which reference TRBV27 and TRBJ1-4 provide the parts outside the CDR3, is EAQVTQNPRYLITVTGKKLTVTCSQNMNHEYMSWYRQDPGLGLRQIYYSMNVEVTDKGDVPEGYKVSRKEKRNFPLILESPSPNQTSLYFCAGSRDSGATNEKLFFGSGTQLSVL.

For this clonotype: A read error may produce the germline difference seen at one junction end. The rearrangement uses TRBV6-2 or TRBV6-3 and TRBJ2-5; 8 bases map to TRBD1. Germline V gene lookup returns CDR1 MNHEY and CDR2 SVGEGT. This CDR3 contains 14 residues. The CDR3 nucleotides are TGTGCCCGCAGTAGACAGGGGACGCAAGAGACCCAGTACTTC. This gives the protein CARSRQGTQETQYF.

This clonotype appeared a few times. The rearrangement links TRBV5-1 to TRBJ2-7; D possibly corresponds to TRBD2 (5 bases). This CDR3 contains 15 residues. The V end lost 0 bases, the J end lost 0 bases, and 10 bases lay between the germline ends. The germline gives CDR1 SGHRS, CDR2 YFSETQ. CDR3 nucleotides: TGCGCCAGCAGCTTGGGGTCGGGGTACTCCTACGAGCAGTACTTC. It translates to CASSLGSGYSYEQYF.

The chain couples TRBV4-1 to TRBJ1-2, with D possibly being TRBD1 (6 bases). Germline lookup yields CDR1 MGHRA and CDR2 YSYEKL. The CDR3 extends over 17 amino acids. The V and J ends lost 4 bases and 2 bases respectively, with 20 bases between them. The CDR3: CASSLSQGLGWNYGYTF. The CDR3 DNA sequence: TGCGCCAGCAGCCTCAGCCAGGGGCTCGGTTGGAACTATGGCTACACCTTC.

This clonotype has more than one count but fewer than ten. V gene TRBV10-3 combines with J gene TRBJ1-2; D call uncertain. V shed 0 bases and J shed 8 bases, with 16 bases lying between them. This CDR3 comprises 15 residues. The V gene's germline CDR1 is ENHRY and CDR2 SYGVKD. The CDR3 coding sequence is TGTGCCATCAGTGAGTCGAAGGTAGTGGTCGGGGGCTACACCTTC. It yields the protein CAISESKVVVGGYTF.

The chain links TRBV6-5 to TRBJ2-7, with unresolved D. Between the trimmed V and J ends, which lost 6 bases and 3 bases, there was a span of 12 bases. This CDR3 is built from 13 residues. Looked up from germline, CDR1 is MNHEY and CDR2 is SVGAGI. The CDR3 nucleotides read TGTGCCAGCAGGGGTGGAACTAACTACGAGCAGTACTTC. It encodes CASRGGTNYEQYF.

CDR3 nucleotides: TGTGCCAGCAGCCCGGGTCGTAGCGGACGAAACGAAGCTTTCTTT. Translation: CASSPGRSGRNEAFF. This sequence joins TRBV4-2 and TRBJ1-1; D unresolved. This CDR3 comprises 15 residues. Germline V CDR1 and CDR2: LGHNA, YNFKEQ. Trimming removed 4 bases from V and 8 bases from J, with 20 bases in between.

This clonotype was seen only a few times. The chain is built from TRBV12-3 or TRBV12-4 and TRBJ2-1; 9 nucleotides match TRBD2. The CDR3 is 15 amino acids. With V trimmed by 5 bases and J by 4 bases, 6 bases remained unmatched. CDR3 residues: CASSPGLANYNEQFF. The CDR3 DNA is TGTGCCAGCAGTCCCGGACTAGCGAATTACAATGAGCAGTTCTTC.

The rearrangement links TRBV20-1 to TRBJ2-3; 11 bases are a match to TRBD2. Germline CDR1 is DFQATT and CDR2 is SNEGSKA (reference sequence). The CDR3 runs to 14 residues. The junction had 6 bases not matched to a gene; V was cut back by 6 bases and J by 4 bases. CDR3 sequence (DNA): TGCAGTGCAAGACTAGCGGGACTCGCAGATACGCAGTATTTT. Amino acids: CSARLAGLADTQYF.

For this clonotype: A read error may account for a junction end that differs from germline. The CDR3 DNA follows: TGCGCCGGCAGCGAAAACCCCGGGGCCATAATGAAGAAACTGTTTTTT. Translation: CAGSENPGAIMKKLFF. The chain employs TRBV4-3 and TRBJ1-4; TRBD1 is a possible D gene (5 bases). The germline gives CDR1 LGHNA, CDR2 YSLEER. The CDR3 length is 16 residues.

The J gene is TRBJ2-3, the V gene TRBV5-1; D gene uncertain. The CDR3 has 15 residues. CDR1 is SGHRS, CDR2 YFSETQ, per germline. V was trimmed by 0 bases and J by 2 bases, leaving 10 bases between them. The CDR3 loop reads CASSLEHFSTDTQYF. The CDR3 DNA is TGCGCCAGCAGCTTGGAACACTTTTCCACAGATACGCAGTATTTT.

This clonotype appeared a few times. The chain combines TRBV29-1 with TRBJ2-1; no definite D call. Trimming took off 1 base at V and 9 bases at J, with 10 bases between the two ends. Germline CDR1 is SQVTM and CDR2 is ANQGSEA. This CDR3 spans 12 amino acids. CDR3 residues: CSVEGVWGEQFF. The CDR3 bases are TGCAGCGTTGAAGGTGTTTGGGGTGAGCAGTTCTTC.

This chain uses TRBV5-1 with TRBJ1-1; tentatively, D is TRBD1 (5 bases). The CDR3 is made up of 11 amino acids. The germline CDR1 and CDR2 sequences are SGHRS and YFSETQ. The V and J ends lost 9 bases and 4 bases respectively, with 10 bases between them. This chain's CDR3 is CANRMSTEAFF. The CDR3 DNA sequence: TGCGCCAACAGGATGAGCACTGAAGCTTTCTTT.

The chain links TRBV27 to TRBJ1-1; D unclear. Trimming cost V 6 bases and J 2 bases, with 13 bases left between them. CDR3 length: 14 amino acids. Germline V gives CDR1 MNHEY, CDR2 SMNVEV (reference sequence). The CDR3 DNA reads TGTGCCAGCAGCCATCGAGATCAAAACACTGAAGCTTTCTTT. It translates to CASSHRDQNTEAFF.

The chain has TRBV10-3 and TRBJ2-1, with 9 bases that match TRBD1. V gave up 6 bases and J gave up 13 bases; unmatched junction bases: 13. Per germline, CDR1 ENHRY and CDR2 SYGVKD. CDR3 size: 14 residues. CDR3 DNA sequence: TGTGCCATCAGCCGAACAGGGGGCGAAGAGACCCAGTTCTTC. Its translation: CAISRTGGEETQFF.

This clonotype has just a few counts. V is TRBV5-1 and J is TRBJ2-3; D might be TRBD2 (6 bases). The CDR3 loop spans 17 amino acids. V was cut by 2 bases and J by 6 bases, with 22 bases left in between. Germline V gene lookup returns CDR1 SGHRS and CDR2 YFSETQ. DNA for the CDR3: TGCGCCAGCAGCTTAGGCCGGGACCATAGCGGTAGGGATACGCAGTATTTT. It encodes CASSLGRDHSGRDTQYF.

The rearrangement joins TRBV5-6 to TRBJ2-5; 8 bases are a match to TRBD1. J lost 7 bases, V lost 1 base, and 9 bases had no gene match. The CDR3 extends over 15 amino acids. Germline-derived CDR1 and CDR2 are SGHDT and YYEEEE. CDR3: CASSLPRQGTRTQYF. Here the CDR3 DNA reads TGTGCCAGCAGCTTGCCGCGACAGGGGACTCGGACCCAGTACTTC.

This clonotype appeared many times. The V gene is TRBV24-1, the J gene TRBJ2-1; TRBD2 might be the D (5 bases). Per the germline V gene, CDR1 is KGHDR and CDR2 is SFDVKD. Trimming took 5 bases from V and 3 from J, leaving 10 bases between them. This CDR3 spans 14 amino acids. CDR3: CATSGAGFYNEQFF. The CDR3 nucleotides read TGTGCCACCAGTGGGGCGGGCTTCTACAATGAGCAGTTCTTC.

Here the CDR3 DNA reads TGTGCCAGCAGCCCGGGCCTAAGTCTCAATCAGCCCCAGCATTTT. Its protein is CASSPGLSLNQPQHF. The chain uses TRBV7-2 and TRBJ1-5; no definite D call. There are 15 residues in the CDR3. Germline-derived CDR1 and CDR2 are SGHTA and FQGNSA. V was shortened by 5 bases and J by 3 bases, with 14 bases between the two germline ends.

This clonotype was counted at least ten times. The chain recombines TRBV4-3 with TRBJ2-3, with a possible D match to TRBD1 (6 bases). The germline V and J ends were trimmed by 0 bases and 11 bases, with 12 bases remaining between them. CDR1 is LGHNA and CDR2 is YSLEER in the germline V gene. CDR3 size: 13 residues. This chain's CDR3 is CASSQDTADRQYF. For the CDR3, the DNA is TGCGCCAGCAGCCAAGATACTGCGGACAGGCAGTATTTT.